This TCR beta chain was sequenced for a study of cytomegalovirus exposure and HLA in healthy donors. On the study more broadly: Among the approximately 380 donors who were genotyped, roughly 85% fell in the genetic ancestry cluster that is associated with self-reported Caucasian donors.

CDR1 is SGHVS, CDR2 FQNEAQ, per germline. The CDR3 runs 14 residues. J lost 6 bases, V lost 5 bases, and 7 bases had no gene match. The PCR ran on 60 Vbeta and 13 Jbeta primers. Here immunoSEQ multiplex PCR was the method, and the copy in TCRdb shows in-frame clones only, minus some. The table has more than 140,000 clones, 75% to 80% seen once. The clonotype originates from a male donor in good health and CMV-seronegative. The specimen was PBMCs. The chain links TRBV7-8 to TRBJ1-1, with TRBD1 matching over 9 bases. The DNA for the CDR3 is TGTGCCAGCAGCGTGACAGGGGGGTGGTCTGAAGCTTTCTTT. Its translation is CASSVTGGWSEAFF.